Listed below are T cell receptor beta chains from one sample, sequenced in a study of T cell responses to AZD1222 COVID-19 vaccine. Libraries were prepared by immunoSEQ multiplex PCR; TCRdb keeps only in-frame clonotypes and omits some of them. In the table there are under 75,000 clones, around 85% of which are singletons. The sample was peripheral blood, taken on day 0 of AZD1222 vaccination. These receptors came from an adult in good health. The CDR3 runs from the conserved cysteine through the conserved F or W. A D gene is named only where the DNA matches it firmly. Only part of the rows carry a size: once, few, many, or a class if the clone is expanded.

clone_size | j_call | d_call | v_call | cdr3_aa | cdr3_nt
- | TRBJ2-5 | - | TRBV30 | CAWSEGRETQYF | TGTGCCTGGAGTGAAGGAAGAGAGACCCAGTACTTC
once | TRBJ2-1 | - | TRBV6-1 | CASSDRYNEQFF | TGTGCCAGCAGTGATAGGTACAATGAGCAGTTCTTC
- | TRBJ1-1 | - | TRBV6-5 | CASTMNTEAFF | TGTGCCAGCACAATGAACACTGAAGCTTTCTTT
- | TRBJ1-2 | TRBD1 | TRBV29-1 | CSVTTYSRGQGYTF | TGCAGCGTCACCACCTATTCCAGGGGGCAAGGCTACACCTTC
- | TRBJ2-2 | - | TRBV13 | CASSRGGRNTGELFF | TGTGCCAGCAGCCGAGGGGGGAGGAACACCGGGGAGCTGTTTTTT
- | TRBJ2-3 | TRBD2 | TRBV19 | CASSRKGLAATSTDTQYF | TGTGCCAGTAGTAGAAAGGGACTAGCGGCTACTAGCACAGATACGCAGTATTTT
- | TRBJ2-3 | - | TRBV7-3 | CASSPRASGTDTQYF | TGTGCCAGCAGCCCTAGGGCTAGCGGCACAGATACGCAGTATTTT
- | TRBJ2-5 | TRBD1 | TRBV25-1 | CASSDLGTGDGETQYF | TGTGCCAGCAGCGACCTCGGGACAGGGGATGGAGAGACCCAGTACTTC
once | TRBJ1-1 | - | TRBV2 | CASSVSRSNTEAFF | TGTGCCAGCAGTGTAAGTAGGTCGAACACTGAAGCTTTCTTT
few | TRBJ2-1 | - | TRBV6-6 | CASNAGRYNEQFF | TGTGCCAGCAATGCCGGGAGATACAATGAGCAGTTCTTC
- | TRBJ1-1 | - | TRBV7-8 | CASSLDPRGPGTEAFF | TGTGCCAGCAGCTTAGACCCTAGAGGTCCCGGCACTGAAGCTTTCTTT
once | TRBJ1-1 | - | TRBV12-3/TRBV12-4 | CASSLEGTAEAFF | TGTGCCAGCAGTTTGGAGGGTACCGCTGAAGCTTTCTTT
- | TRBJ1-5 | - | TRBV6-1 | CASSALAPASNQPQHF | TGTGCCAGCAGTGCCCTAGCGCCGGCTAGCAATCAGCCCCAGCATTTT
- | TRBJ1-4 | - | TRBV7-9 | CASSLVAGRVEKLFF | TGTGCCAGCAGCTTAGTGGCAGGTAGAGTTGAAAAACTGTTTTTT
- | TRBJ1-1 | - | TRBV7-9 | CASSLQQLNTEAFF | TGTGCCAGCAGCTTACAACAGTTGAACACTGAAGCTTTCTTT
- | TRBJ1-1 | - | TRBV5-1 | CASSIQSSGTEAFF | TGCGCCAGCAGTATACAGTCCTCAGGCACTGAAGCTTTCTTT
- | TRBJ1-1 | - | TRBV2 | CASSEVVSYMNTEAFF | TGTGCCAGCAGTGAAGTAGTTAGCTACATGAACACTGAAGCTTTCTTT